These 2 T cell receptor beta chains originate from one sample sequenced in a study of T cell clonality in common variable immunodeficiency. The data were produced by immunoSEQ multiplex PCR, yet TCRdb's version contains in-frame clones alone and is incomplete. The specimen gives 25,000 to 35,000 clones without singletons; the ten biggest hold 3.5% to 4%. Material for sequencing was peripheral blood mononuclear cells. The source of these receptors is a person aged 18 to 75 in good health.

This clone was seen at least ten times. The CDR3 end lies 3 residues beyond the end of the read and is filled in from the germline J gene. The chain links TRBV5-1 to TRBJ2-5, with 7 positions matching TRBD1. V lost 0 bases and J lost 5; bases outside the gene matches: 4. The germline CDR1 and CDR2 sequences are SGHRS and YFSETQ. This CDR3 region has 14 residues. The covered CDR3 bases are TGCGCCAGCAGCTTGGGACAGGGCTGGGAGACC. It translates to CASSLGQGWET. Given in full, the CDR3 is CASSLGQGWETQYF.

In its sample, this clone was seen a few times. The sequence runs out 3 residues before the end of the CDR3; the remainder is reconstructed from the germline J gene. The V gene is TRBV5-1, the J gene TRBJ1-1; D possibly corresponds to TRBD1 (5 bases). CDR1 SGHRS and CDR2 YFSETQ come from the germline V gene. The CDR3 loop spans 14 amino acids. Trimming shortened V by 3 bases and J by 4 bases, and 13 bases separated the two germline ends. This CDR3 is CASSWGTGGTEAFF. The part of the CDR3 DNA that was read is TGCGCCAGCAGCTGGGGCACCGGGGGCACTGAA.